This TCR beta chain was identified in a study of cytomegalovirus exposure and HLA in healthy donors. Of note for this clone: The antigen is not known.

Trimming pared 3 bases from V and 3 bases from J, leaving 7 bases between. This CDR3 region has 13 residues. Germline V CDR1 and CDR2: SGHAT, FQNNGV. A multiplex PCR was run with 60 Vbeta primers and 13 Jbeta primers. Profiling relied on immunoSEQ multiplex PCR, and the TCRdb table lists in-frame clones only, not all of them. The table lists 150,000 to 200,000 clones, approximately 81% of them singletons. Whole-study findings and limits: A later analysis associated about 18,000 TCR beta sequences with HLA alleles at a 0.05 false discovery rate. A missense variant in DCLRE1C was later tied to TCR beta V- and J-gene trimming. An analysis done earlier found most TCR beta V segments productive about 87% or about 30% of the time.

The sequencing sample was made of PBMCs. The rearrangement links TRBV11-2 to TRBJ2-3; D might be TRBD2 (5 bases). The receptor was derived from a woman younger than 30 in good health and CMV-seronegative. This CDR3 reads CASSFGGTDTQYF. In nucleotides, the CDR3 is TGTGCCAGCAGCTTTGGCGGGACAGATACGCAGTATTTT.